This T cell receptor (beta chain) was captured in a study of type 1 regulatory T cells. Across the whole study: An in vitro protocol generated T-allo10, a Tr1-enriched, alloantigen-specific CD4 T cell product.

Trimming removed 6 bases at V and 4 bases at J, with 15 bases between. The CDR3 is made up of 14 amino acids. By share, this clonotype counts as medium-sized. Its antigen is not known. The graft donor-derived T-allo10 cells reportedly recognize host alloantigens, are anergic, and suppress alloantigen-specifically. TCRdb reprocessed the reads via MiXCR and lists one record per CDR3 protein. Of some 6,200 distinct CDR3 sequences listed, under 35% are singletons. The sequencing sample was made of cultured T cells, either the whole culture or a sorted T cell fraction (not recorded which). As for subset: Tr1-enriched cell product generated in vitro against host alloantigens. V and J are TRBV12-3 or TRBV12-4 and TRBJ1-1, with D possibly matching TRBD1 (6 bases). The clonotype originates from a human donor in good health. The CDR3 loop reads CASSGRQAATEAFF. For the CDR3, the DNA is TGTGCCAGCAGCGGACGACAGGCGGCCACTGAAGCTTTCTTT.